The 22 T cell receptor beta chains below all came from one sample that was sequenced in a study of blood T cells in healthy people across ages. The authors ran a second PCR of about 6 to 12 cycles using a sample-barcoded 5' primer and a J-beta primer mix. TCRdb reprocessed the 5' RACE reads with MiXCR, giving one entry per CDR3 protein. The table includes 1.5 million or so distinct CDR3 sequences, 40% to 50% detected once. Source material: blood. The receptors shown here come from a woman aged 18-29 years in good health.

The V call is TRBV5-1, the J call TRBJ1-2; D remains ambiguous. Germline CDR1 SGHRS, CDR2 YFSETQ. There are 13 residues in the CDR3. The germline V and J ends were trimmed by 4 bases and 4 bases, with 11 bases remaining between them. In DNA form, the CDR3 reads TGCGCCAGCAGCGTGGACGGAGTCTATGGCTACACCTTC. Translating gives CASSVDGVYGYTF.

This clonotype was counted between two and nine times. The J gene is TRBJ2-3, the V gene TRBV15, with D hard to call. Germline loops: CDR1 LNHNV, CDR2 YYDKDF (reference sequence). This CDR3 is 21 amino acids long. The germline V and J ends were trimmed by 5 bases and 2 bases, with 32 bases remaining between them. The CDR3 spells CATSPIFPRNKKLTNTDTQYF. The CDR3 nucleotides read TGTGCCACCAGCCCTATTTTCCCCCGAAATAAAAAACTAACCAACACAGATACGCAGTATTTT.

CDR3 in amino acids: CASILGGPGNTIYF. Written as DNA, the CDR3 is TGTGCCAGCATCTTAGGTGGGCCTGGAAACACCATATATTTT. The chain combines TRBV28 with TRBJ1-3; D is unclear. Germline CDR1 is MDHEN and CDR2 is SYDVKM. V was shortened by 7 bases and J by 2 bases, with 12 bases between the two germline ends. This CDR3 has 14 amino acids.

Only a few counts were recorded for this clonotype. The CDR3 bases are TGTGCCATCAGTGACGTTTCCGAGGGGGCTTTCTTT. Its protein is CAISDVSEGAFF. The chain links TRBV10-3 to TRBJ1-1, with D perhaps matching TRBD1 (5 bases). Germline V lookup: CDR1 ENHRY, CDR2 SYGVKD. Deletions cut 3 bases from V and 11 bases from J, with 13 bases between. The CDR3 totals 12 residues.

The rearrangement links TRBV2 to TRBJ2-1; no reliable D call. This CDR3 has 14 amino acids. CDR1 and CDR2 (germline): SNHLY, FYNNEI. V was shortened by 7 bases and J by 5 bases, with 15 bases between the two germline ends. DNA for the CDR3: TGTGCCAGCAAAAAGATACAGATAGACAATGAGCAGTTCTTC. Its protein product is CASKKIQIDNEQFF.

On this clonotype: Given a much more abundant clone one base away, this may be a read error. The rearrangement uses TRBV25-1 and TRBJ2-5; D possibly corresponds to TRBD1 (5 bases). Germline lookup yields CDR1 MGHDK and CDR2 SYGVNS. This CDR3 has 13 amino acids. Trimming cost V 3 bases and J 5 bases, with 10 bases left between them. The CDR3 coding sequence is TGTGCCAGCAGTGACCTAGGGGATGAGACCCAGTACTTC. It encodes CASSDLGDETQYF.

The gene calls are TRBV9 and TRBJ2-3; D may be TRBD2 (5 bases). V was clipped by 2 bases and J by 0 bases, with 10 bases between them. The CDR3 has 15 residues. The germline V gene has CDR1 SGDLS and CDR2 YYNGEE. CDR3 amino acids: CASSVATGSTDTQYF. CDR3 nucleotides: TGTGCCAGCAGCGTCGCTACGGGGAGCACAGATACGCAGTATTTT. The complete variable domain, with remaining parts taken from reference TRBV9 and TRBJ2-3, reads DSGVTQTPKHLITATGQRVTLRCSPRSGDLSVYWYQQSLDQGLQFLIQYYNGEERAKGNILERFSAQQFPDLHSELNLSSLELGDSALYFCASSVATGSTDTQYFGPGTRLTVL.

This sequence joins TRBV3-1 and TRBJ2-5; TRBD2 matches 8 bases. V shed 0 bases, J shed 2 bases, and the junction held 14 bases outside the gene matches. Germline CDR1 and CDR2: LGHDT and YNNKEL (reference sequence). The CDR3 extends over 19 amino acids. The CDR3 loop reads CASSQDTFFLAGLQETQYF. For the CDR3, the DNA is TGTGCCAGCAGCCAAGATACCTTTTTTTTAGCGGGGCTGCAAGAGACCCAGTACTTC.

The V and J genes are TRBV6-4 and TRBJ2-5, with unresolved D. The better agreement between TRBJ2-7 and the DNA end casts doubt on the J call. The CDR3 loop spans 15 amino acids. Germline CDR1 MRHNA, CDR2 SNTAGT. The CDR3 DNA sequence: TGTGCCAGCCCGTCGTTACACTATGAAGGCTACGAGCAGTACTTC. Residues: CASPSLHYEGYEQYF.

V usage is TRBV3-1 and J usage is TRBJ2-5; no reliable D call. Looked up from germline, CDR1 is LGHDT and CDR2 is YNNKEL (reference sequence). This CDR3 spans 13 amino acids. V shed 2 bases and J shed 11 bases, with 15 bases lying between them. In DNA form, the CDR3 reads TGTGCCAGCAGCCAACTAGATTCAGTTGAGCAGTACTTC. Translation gives CASSQLDSVEQYF.

The genes are TRBV7-3 and TRBJ1-1, with TRBD1 matching over 7 bases. The CDR3 is made up of 15 amino acids. Germline V CDR1 and CDR2: SGHTA, FQGTGA. V gave up 0 bases and J gave up 5 bases; unmatched junction bases: 6. The DNA of the CDR3 is TGTGCCAGCAGCTTAACTAGGGGGCGGGCGACTGAAGCTTTCTTT. As protein: CASSLTRGRATEAFF.

This clonotype was seen only a few times. V and J are TRBV12-3 or TRBV12-4 and TRBJ1-2; no clear D gene. V was cut by 2 bases and J by 0 bases, with 10 bases left in between. The CDR3 loop spans 15 amino acids. CDR3: CASSLSRATNYGYTF. The CDR3 bases are TGTGCCAGCAGTTTATCGAGGGCCACTAACTATGGCTACACCTTC.

This chain uses TRBV5-1 with TRBJ2-7, with D maybe TRBD1 (6 bases). The CDR3 covers 15 residues. With 3 bases removed from V and 3 bases from J, the gap between germline ends came to 16 bases. Per the germline V gene, CDR1 is SGHRS and CDR2 is YFSETQ. The CDR3 sequence: CASSSITGKYYEQYF. The CDR3 DNA reads as TGCGCCAGCAGCTCGATTACAGGGAAGTACTACGAGCAGTACTTC.

A few counts support this clonotype. The chain uses TRBV28 and TRBJ2-1; D gene ambiguous. This CDR3 has 10 residues. Germline V gene data show CDR1 as MDHEN and CDR2 as SYDVKM. Between the trimmed V and J ends, which lost 6 bases and 10 bases, there was a span of 7 bases. The CDR3 sequence: CASRRKEQFF. In DNA, the CDR3 is TGTGCCAGCAGGCGGAAAGAGCAGTTCTTC.

The gene calls are TRBV13 and TRBJ2-3; 11 bases match TRBD2. CDR3 length: 15 amino acids. V was clipped by 5 bases and J by 11 bases; unmatched bases: 12. The germline gives CDR1 PRHDT, CDR2 FYEKMQ (reference sequence). CDR3 amino acids: CASSDGTSGVRWQYF. Here the CDR3 DNA reads TGTGCCAGCAGCGATGGGACTAGCGGCGTCCGTTGGCAGTATTTT.

This clonotype appeared many times. J is TRBJ1-2 and V is TRBV10-3; 7 positions match TRBD1. This CDR3 is built from 15 residues. V lost 9 bases and J lost 3; bases outside the gene matches: 13. Germline lookup yields CDR1 ENHRY and CDR2 SYGVKD. The CDR3 coding sequence is TGTGCCATTGGGACAGTTCCTACTGGCGACTATGGCTACACCTTC. It specifies CAIGTVPTGDYGYTF.

This chain links TRBV5-1 with TRBJ1-6; TRBD1 might be the D (5 bases). V lost 4 bases to trimming and J lost 7 bases, with 15 bases between them. The CDR3 has 15 residues. The V gene's germline CDR1 is SGHRS and CDR2 YFSETQ. The CDR3 here is CASSRRAGINSPLHF. CDR3 DNA sequence: TGCGCCAGCAGCCGGAGGGCAGGGATAAATTCACCCCTCCACTTT.

As DNA, the CDR3 is TGTGCCAGCAGCTTAGGGTGGGACAGGCGTCTCGAGACCCAGTACTTC. Encoded protein: CASSLGWDRRLETQYF. V usage is TRBV7-9 and J usage is TRBJ2-5, with TRBD1 matching 8 bases. Trimming took 1 base from V and 5 from J; bases not matched to a gene: 9. Germline lookup yields CDR1 SEHNR and CDR2 FQNEAQ (reference sequence). The CDR3 contains 16 residues.

The V call is TRBV10-3, the J call TRBJ2-2, with D perhaps matching TRBD1 (6 bases). CDR3 length: 15 residues. Germline CDR1 reads ENHRY; CDR2 reads SYGVKD. Trimming removed 3 bases at V and 7 bases at J, with 15 bases between. CDR3 sequence: CAISDSKTGLGELFF. Written as DNA, the CDR3 is TGTGCCATCAGTGATAGTAAGACAGGACTCGGGGAGCTGTTTTTT.

The chain carries TRBV9 and TRBJ2-3; no reliable D call. Per germline, CDR1 SGDLS and CDR2 YYNGEE. The CDR3 has 13 amino acids. Between the trimmed V and J ends, which lost 4 bases and 7 bases, there was a span of 13 bases. The CDR3 DNA reads TGTGCCAGCAGCTATGGTACGCAGCATACGCAGTATTTT. This translates into CASSYGTQHTQYF.

The V gene is TRBV4-2, the J gene TRBJ1-3, with 8 bases lining up with TRBD1. This CDR3 contains 20 residues. The V gene's germline CDR1 is LGHNA and CDR2 YNFKEQ. V lost 2 bases and J lost 1; bases outside the gene matches: 16. CDR3 in amino acids: CASSQQMDLQGGASGNTIYF. CDR3 sequence (DNA): TGTGCCAGCAGCCAACAGATGGACCTACAGGGGGGTGCGTCTGGAAACACCATATATTTT.

This clonotype was observed a few times. The V gene is TRBV27, the J gene TRBJ2-2; D ambiguous. Looked up from germline, CDR1 is MNHEY and CDR2 is SMNVEV (reference sequence). There are 13 residues in the CDR3. V shed 1 base and J shed 4 bases, with 4 bases lying between them. CDR3 sequence reads: CASSLYSTGELFF. Here the CDR3 DNA reads TGTGCCAGCAGTTTATACAGCACCGGGGAGCTGTTTTTT.